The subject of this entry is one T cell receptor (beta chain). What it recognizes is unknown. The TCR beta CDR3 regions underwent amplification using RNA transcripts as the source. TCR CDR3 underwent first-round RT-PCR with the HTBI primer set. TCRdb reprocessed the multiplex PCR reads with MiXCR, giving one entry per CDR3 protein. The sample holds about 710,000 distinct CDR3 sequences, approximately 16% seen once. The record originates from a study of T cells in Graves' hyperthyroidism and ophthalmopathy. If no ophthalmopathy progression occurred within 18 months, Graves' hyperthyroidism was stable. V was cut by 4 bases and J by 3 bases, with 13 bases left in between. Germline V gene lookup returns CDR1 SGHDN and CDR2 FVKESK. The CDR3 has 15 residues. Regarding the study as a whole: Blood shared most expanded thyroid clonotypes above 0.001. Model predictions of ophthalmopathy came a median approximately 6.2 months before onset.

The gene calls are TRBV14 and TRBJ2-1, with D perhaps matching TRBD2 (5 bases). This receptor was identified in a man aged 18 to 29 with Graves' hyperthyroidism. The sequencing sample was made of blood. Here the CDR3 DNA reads TGTGCCAGCAGCCCTATAGACCGGGACTACAATGAGCAGTTCTTC. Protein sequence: CASSPIDRDYNEQFF. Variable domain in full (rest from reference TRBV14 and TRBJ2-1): EAGVTQFPSHSVIEKGQTVTLRCDPISGHDNLYWYRRVMGKEIKFLLHFVKESKQDESGMPNNRFLAERTGGTYSTLKVQPAELEDSGVYFCASSPIDRDYNEQFFGPGTRLTVL.